This is a list of T cell receptor beta chains from one sample in a study of response to subunit inactivated influenza vaccine. TCRdb independently ran MiXCR on the RT-PCR reads; one entry per CDR3 protein. The sample has under 850,000 distinct CDR3 sequences, less than 20% seen once. Sample: PBMCs from blood, taken roughly 5 days after vaccination. Receptor source: a man over 45 who received an inactivated influenza vaccine. Both conserved end residues are part of each CDR3. D genes are given only for firm matches. Not all rows give a size; the values are once, few, many and, for expanded clones, a class.

j_gene | abundance | d_gene | v_gene | CDR3aa | CDR3nt
TRBJ2-1 | few | - | TRBV11-3 | CASASGSSVKYNEQFF | TGTGCCAGTGCCAGTGGAAGTAGCGTGAAATACAATGAGCAGTTCTTC
TRBJ1-6 | - | - | TRBV7-2 | CASSFTYNAANSPLHF | TGTGCCAGCAGCTTTACCTACAATGCAGCGAATTCACCCCTCCACTTT
TRBJ2-2 | - | - | TRBV7-3 | CASSPRASANTGELFF | TGTGCCAGCAGCCCGAGGGCTAGCGCTAACACCGGGGAGCTGTTTTTT
TRBJ2-1 | - | - | TRBV10-2 | CASRGGYNEQFF | TGCGCCAGCAGGGGGGGTTACAATGAGCAGTTCTTC
TRBJ1-5 | - | - | TRBV23-1 | CASSHANSNQPQHF | TGCGCCAGCAGTCATGCTAATAGCAATCAGCCCCAGCATTTT
TRBJ1-1 | - | - | TRBV29-1 | CSVVMFVGLPNTEAFF | TGCAGCGTTGTTATGTTCGTCGGACTGCCCAACACTGAAGCTTTCTTT
TRBJ2-7 | few | - | TRBV11-2 | CASSLRDEQYF | TGTGCCAGCAGCTTAAGGGACGAGCAGTACTTC
TRBJ1-5 | - | - | TRBV30 | CAWSKGLVNQPQHF | TGTGCCTGGAGTAAGGGTTTGGTCAATCAGCCCCAGCATTTT
TRBJ2-1 | few | - | TRBV20-1 | CSASDGSSYNEQFF | TGCAGTGCTAGTGACGGTAGCTCCTACAATGAGCAGTTCTTC
TRBJ2-1 | - | TRBD2 | TRBV2 | CASSDGLAGDNEQFF | TGTGCCAGCAGTGACGGACTAGCGGGCGACAATGAGCAGTTCTTC
TRBJ2-1 | few | - | TRBV20-1 | CSASRNINEQFF | TGCAGTGCTAGCCGGAACATCAATGAGCAGTTCTTC
TRBJ2-1 | - | - | TRBV28 | CASSPPLLRYHNEQFF | TGTGCCAGCAGTCCACCCCTATTAAGGTATCACAATGAGCAGTTCTTC
TRBJ2-2 | few | - | TRBV7-2 | CASSLASVSPGELFF | TGTGCCAGCAGCTTAGCGTCGGTCTCCCCGGGGGAGCTGTTTTTT
TRBJ2-2 | - | - | TRBV3-1 | CASSHGTPGGGELFF | TGTGCCAGCAGCCACGGGACACCCGGGGGCGGGGAGCTGTTTTTT
TRBJ1-3 | - | TRBD1 | TRBV4-3 | CASSQGQGSATGNTIYF | TGCGCCAGCAGCCAGGGACAGGGGAGTGCGACTGGAAACACCATATATTTT
TRBJ2-7 | - | TRBD2 | TRBV7-2 | CASSFSSGSIHEQYF | TGTGCCAGCAGCTTCTCTAGCGGGAGTATCCACGAGCAGTACTTC
TRBJ2-4 | few | TRBD2 | TRBV7-2 | CASSLRLAGNWDIQYF | TGTGCCAGCAGCCTGCGACTAGCGGGGAATTGGGACATTCAGTACTTC
TRBJ2-2 | many | - | TRBV12-3/TRBV12-4 | CASITDILTGELFF | TGTGCCAGCATCACGGACATCCTCACCGGGGAGCTGTTTTTT
TRBJ2-2 | - | - | TRBV6-5 | CASTWGGELFF | TGTGCCAGCACCTGGGGTGGGGAGCTGTTTTTT
TRBJ1-4 | - | TRBD1 | TRBV7-2 | CASSFLAGGEKLFF | TGTGCCAGCAGCTTTTTGGCAGGGGGGGAAAAACTGTTTTTT
TRBJ2-3 | - | - | TRBV28 | CASSRLGVTDTQYF | TGTGCCAGCAGTCGACTAGGAGTTACAGATACGCAGTATTTT
TRBJ2-7 | few | TRBD1 | TRBV12-3/TRBV12-4 | CASRRQGATGEQYF | TGTGCCAGCCGGAGACAGGGGGCCACAGGAGAGCAGTACTTC
TRBJ1-4 | - | - | TRBV5-1 | CASSFTGVATNEKLFF | TGCGCCAGCAGCTTTACAGGAGTAGCAACTAATGAAAAACTGTTTTTT
TRBJ1-5 | few | - | TRBV9 | CASSADGNQPQHF | TGCGCCAGCAGCGCGGACGGAAATCAGCCCCAGCATTTT
TRBJ2-2 | - | - | TRBV7-8 | CASNGAANTGELFF | TGTGCCAGCAACGGGGCCGCGAACACCGGGGAGCTGTTTTTT
TRBJ1-1 | once | TRBD1 | TRBV6-1 | CASRTGTATLNTEAFF | TGTGCCAGCAGAACCGGGACAGCCACTTTGAACACTGAAGCTTTCTTT
TRBJ2-1 | - | - | TRBV20-1 | CSARDLGSSYNEQFF | TGCAGTGCTAGAGATCTCGGTAGTTCCTACAATGAGCAGTTCTTC
TRBJ2-1 | - | - | TRBV5-1 | CASSMGASVNEQFF | TGCGCCAGCAGCATGGGGGCTAGCGTCAATGAGCAGTTCTTC
TRBJ2-7 | many | TRBD2 | TRBV11-1 | CASSLAGGNEQYF | TGTGCCAGCAGCCTAGCGGGAGGTAACGAGCAGTACTTC
TRBJ2-1 | - | TRBD2 | TRBV6-2/TRBV6-3 | CASSYSKVSAGGLDEHFF | TGTGCCAGCAGTTACTCGAAAGTCTCAGCGGGGGGCTTGGATGAGCACTTCTTC
TRBJ2-3 | - | - | TRBV4-3 | CASSQDLGARVATDTQYF | TGCGCCAGCAGCCAAGATCTTGGGGCGCGGGTAGCCACAGATACGCAGTATTTT
TRBJ1-2 | - | TRBD1 | TRBV29-1 | CSVDGTGTHYGYTF | TGCAGCGTCGATGGGACAGGGACCCACTATGGCTACACCTTC
TRBJ2-1 | many | - | TRBV11-3 | CASSLGTNNEQFF | TGTGCCAGCAGCTTAGGTACAAACAATGAGCAGTTCTTC